A single sample is the source of the 30 T cell receptor beta chains below, sequenced in a study of cytomegalovirus exposure and HLA in healthy donors. The PCR ran on 60 Vbeta and 13 Jbeta primers. Using immunoSEQ multiplex PCR, the repertoire was profiled, and TCRdb retains in-frame clones only, with some absent. Of some 110,000 clones listed, roughly 75% are singletons. Sequenced: PBMCs. These receptors originate from a middle-aged man in good health and CMV-seronegative.

This clone was seen only once. The rearrangement links TRBV30 to TRBJ2-7, with TRBD2 matching over 12 bases. Germline V gene sequence: CDR1 GTSNPN, CDR2 SVGIG (reference sequence). The CDR3 totals 18 residues. Trimming cost V 0 bases and J 2 bases; bases outside gene matches: 11. The CDR3 DNA follows: TGTGCCTGGAGTGTACGGTGGCTAGCGGGGGGGCGGGCCTACGAGCAGTACTTC. It is translated as CAWSVRWLAGGRAYEQYF.

This clone was seen only a few times. The CDR3 nucleotides are TGTGCCAGCAGTACCCAACAGGATACTTTCTTT. Translated, it gives CASSTQQDTFF. The chain has TRBV6-1 and TRBJ1-1, with D possibly matching TRBD1 (5 bases). This CDR3 has 11 amino acids. From germline, CDR1 is MNHNS and CDR2 SASEGT. Trimming stripped 5 bases from V and 12 bases from J, with 13 bases between.

The chain is built from TRBV5-8 and TRBJ2-5; 10 bases map to TRBD2. Germline V gene lookup returns CDR1 SGHTS and CDR2 YDEGEE. CDR3 size: 14 residues. V lost 6 bases and J lost 5; bases outside the gene matches: 7. This CDR3 is CASTERGGMETQYF. The CDR3 region has the DNA TGTGCCAGCACGGAGCGGGGGGGTATGGAGACCCAGTACTTC.

The sample holds one count of this clone. In DNA, the CDR3 is TGTGCCAGCAGTGTCCGGGACAGGCCAGAGGATACGCAGTATTTT. Protein sequence: CASSVRDRPEDTQYF. The chain is built from TRBV2 and TRBJ2-3, with TRBD1 matching 8 bases. The CDR3 is made up of 15 amino acids. The trim removed 4 bases at V and 6 bases at J, leaving 9 bases unmatched. From germline, CDR1 is SNHLY and CDR2 FYNNEI.

This clone was seen once. The chain employs TRBV6-5 and TRBJ2-2; 8 positions match TRBD1. In germline, CDR1 is MNHEY, CDR2 SVGAGI. The CDR3 is 16 residues long. The J segment lost 0 bases and the V segment lost 0 bases, leaving 0 bases of the junction unmatched. The CDR3 sequence is CASSYSTGANTGELFF. CDR3 DNA: TGTGCCAGCAGTTACTCGACAGGGGCGAACACCGGGGAGCTGTTTTTT.

The CDR3 reads CASSKGRDRDPEAFF. Written as DNA, the CDR3 is TGTGCCAGCAGTAAGGGTCGGGACAGGGACCCTGAAGCTTTCTTT. The rearrangement links TRBV25-1 to TRBJ1-1; 9 bases line up with TRBD1. This CDR3 is built from 15 residues. The germline V gene has CDR1 MGHDK and CDR2 SYGVNS. Losses at the gene ends were 5 bases for V and 6 bases for J; bases not matched to a gene: 10.

This clone showed up just a few times. The chain employs TRBV7-6 and TRBJ1-3; weak D call: TRBD1 (5 bases). This CDR3 region has 14 residues. The V and J ends lost 3 bases and 4 bases respectively, with 10 bases between them. Germline CDR1 and CDR2: SGHVS and FNYEAQ. CDR3 region: CASSFGGGGNTIYF. The CDR3 region has the DNA TGTGCCAGCAGCTTCGGGGGAGGCGGAAACACCATATATTTT.

The chain links TRBV2 to TRBJ2-3; 7 positions match TRBD2. Germline V lookup: CDR1 SNHLY, CDR2 FYNNEI. V shed 0 bases, J shed 2 bases, and the junction held 2 bases outside the gene matches. This CDR3 contains 15 residues. CDR3 amino acids: CASSEARLATDTQYF. The CDR3 coding sequence is TGTGCCAGCAGTGAAGCCCGACTAGCCACAGATACGCAGTATTTT.

The rearrangement links TRBV6-1 to TRBJ2-5; D might be TRBD1 (6 bases). Trimming removed 6 bases from V and 1 base from J, with 12 bases in between. Germline loops: CDR1 MNHNS, CDR2 SASEGT. This CDR3 is built from 14 residues. The CDR3 spells CASRKQGFQETQYF. The CDR3, as DNA: TGTGCCAGCAGAAAACAGGGTTTCCAAGAGACCCAGTACTTC.

This clone showed up just once. The genes are TRBV11-2 and TRBJ2-4; maybe TRBD1 (5 bases). CDR3 length: 15 residues. Germline loops: CDR1 SGHAT, CDR2 FQNNGV. The V gene lost 4 bases and the J gene lost 0 bases, with 10 bases spanning the gap. The CDR3 loop is CASSSTTGAKNIQYF. CDR3 coding DNA: TGTGCCAGCAGCTCGACCACAGGAGCCAAAAACATTCAGTACTTC.

This chain links TRBV5-4 with TRBJ1-2; perhaps TRBD1 as D (5 bases). Germline lookup yields CDR1 SGHNT and CDR2 YYREEE (reference sequence). CDR3 size: 14 residues. V lost 2 bases, J lost 1 base, and 9 bases lay in between. The CDR3 reads CASSFDRRNYGYTF. In DNA, the CDR3 is TGTGCCAGCAGCTTTGACAGACGTAACTATGGCTACACCTTC.

A single count supports this clone. The chain links TRBV18 to TRBJ1-1; D possibly corresponds to TRBD1 (5 bases). Germline CDR1 reads KGHSH; CDR2 reads LQKENI. The length of the CDR3 is 15 residues. The V end lost 3 bases, the J end lost 3 bases, and 14 bases lay between the germline ends. In nucleotides, the CDR3 is TGTGCCAGCTCACCCGTCGGACACGGCTACACTGAAGCTTTCTTT. Encoded protein: CASSPVGHGYTEAFF.

The V gene is TRBV7-6, the J gene TRBJ2-1, with 7 bases that match TRBD1. The junction had 7 bases not matched to a gene; V was cut back by 1 base and J by 4 bases. CDR1 SGHVS and CDR2 FNYEAQ come from the germline V gene. CDR3 length: 16 residues. CDR3 sequence: CASSLEGGAGYNEQFF. CDR3 nucleotide sequence: TGTGCCAGCAGCTTAGAAGGGGGCGCAGGGTACAATGAGCAGTTCTTC.

This chain joins TRBV7-2 and TRBJ2-5, with 9 bases fitting TRBD2. The junction had 11 bases not matched to a gene; V was cut back by 4 bases and J by 5 bases. Germline CDR1 SGHTA, CDR2 FQGNSA. The CDR3 has 16 amino acids. The CDR3 bases are TGTGCCAGCAGCTCTAGACCAGCGGGGGGCCAGGAGACCCAGTACTTC. It codes for CASSSRPAGGQETQYF.

This chain links TRBV7-9 with TRBJ2-3; 7 nucleotides line up with TRBD1. This CDR3 is built from 15 residues. V shed 5 bases and J 0 bases; nucleotides not matched to a gene: 5. Germline V CDR1 and CDR2: SEHNR, FQNEAQ (reference sequence). The chain's CDR3 is CASSGTGASTDTQYF. In DNA form, the CDR3 reads TGTGCCAGCAGCGGAACAGGGGCTAGCACAGATACGCAGTATTTT.

This clone showed up just a few times. This chain connects TRBV6-4 to TRBJ2-1; D is possibly TRBD2 (6 bases). The germline V and J ends were trimmed by 2 bases and 0 bases, with 8 bases remaining between them. From germline, CDR1 is MRHNA and CDR2 SNTAGT. This CDR3 has 15 amino acids. The CDR3 region has the DNA TGTGCCAGCAGTGACGCGGGAAGCTCCTACAATGAGCAGTTCTTC. As protein: CASSDAGSSYNEQFF.

This clone was counted a few times. The chain couples TRBV29-1 to TRBJ2-5; possible D gene TRBD2, 6 bases. V lost 4 bases to trimming and J lost 1 base, with 10 bases between them. Germline-derived CDR1 and CDR2 are SQVTM and ANQGSEA. This CDR3 region has 13 residues. CDR3 DNA: TGCAGCGTTGGCGCGGGATTCCAAGAGACCCAGTACTTC. As protein: CSVGAGFQETQYF.

The chain has TRBV19 and TRBJ2-7, with 7 nucleotides matching TRBD2. This CDR3 comprises 14 residues. Per the germline V gene, CDR1 is LNHDA and CDR2 is SQIVND (reference sequence). J lost 6 bases, V lost 4 bases, and 9 bases had no gene match. For the CDR3, the DNA is TGTGCCAGTAGTAGGTATGGCGGGGGACGCGAGCAGTACTTC. This encodes CASSRYGGGREQYF.

The CDR3 reads CASTLGGLLEEQFF. The CDR3 DNA reads as TGTGCCAGCACCCTGGGGGGACTCTTGGAAGAGCAGTTCTTC. This sequence joins TRBV25-1 and TRBJ2-1; a possible D gene is TRBD2 (6 bases). Germline values: CDR1 MGHDK, CDR2 SYGVNS. Trimming took off 7 bases at V and 10 bases at J, with 20 bases between the two ends. CDR3 length: 14 amino acids.

V gene TRBV7-9 combines with J gene TRBJ2-3; unclear D gene. The CDR3 is 17 amino acids. The V gene's germline CDR1 is SEHNR and CDR2 FQNEAQ (reference sequence). Trimming cost V 3 bases and J 6 bases, with 22 bases left between them. CDR3 in amino acids: CASSFYASSVGLDTQYF. In DNA, the CDR3 is TGTGCCAGCAGCTTTTACGCAAGTTCGGTGGGCCTCGATACGCAGTATTTT. Looking up the rest from reference TRBV7-9 and TRBJ2-3 gives the full variable domain: DTGVSQNPRHKITKRGQNVTFRCDPISEHNRLYWYRQTLGQGPEFLTYFQNEAQLEKSRLLSDRFSAERPKGSFSTLEIQRTEQGDSAMYLCASSFYASSVGLDTQYFGPGTRLTVL.

V and J are TRBV7-9 and TRBJ1-1; a possible D gene is TRBD1 (6 bases). This CDR3 has 13 amino acids. In germline, CDR1 is SEHNR, CDR2 FQNEAQ (reference sequence). Trimming took off 11 bases at V and 4 bases at J, with 17 bases between the two ends. CDR3 region: CAGLQGTTTEAFF. CDR3 sequence (DNA): TGTGCCGGTCTACAGGGAACCACCACTGAAGCTTTCTTT. Drawing the rest from reference TRBV7-9 and TRBJ1-1, the complete variable domain is DTGVSQNPRHKITKRGQNVTFRCDPISEHNRLYWYRQTLGQGPEFLTYFQNEAQLEKSRLLSDRFSAERPKGSFSTLEIQRTEQGDSAMYLCAGLQGTTTEAFFGQGTRLTVV.

V gene TRBV7-2 combines with J gene TRBJ2-7; maybe TRBD2 (7 bases). Trimming removed 5 bases from V and 2 bases from J, with 16 bases in between. The CDR3 runs to 15 residues. Germline lookup yields CDR1 SGHTA and CDR2 FQGNSA. CDR3 residues: CASSLEEGGPYEQYF. The CDR3 DNA sequence: TGTGCCAGCAGCCTCGAGGAGGGGGGGCCCTACGAGCAGTACTTC.

The rearrangement links TRBV2 to TRBJ1-1; 8 bases align to TRBD1. J lost 0 bases, V lost 9 bases, and 3 bases had no gene match. In germline, CDR1 is SNHLY, CDR2 FYNNEI. CDR3 size: 13 residues. The CDR3 region has the DNA TGTGCCAGTCAGACAGGGGTGAACACTGAAGCTTTCTTT. Protein product: CASQTGVNTEAFF.

This chain connects TRBV2 to TRBJ1-2; 7 nucleotides agree with TRBD1. This CDR3 comprises 14 residues. V was clipped by 6 bases and J by 2 bases; unmatched bases: 6. Germline CDR1 SNHLY, CDR2 FYNNEI. Here the CDR3 DNA reads TGTGCCAGCAGATGGGACAGCGAGAACTATGGCTACACCTTC. Protein product: CASRWDSENYGYTF.

The chain employs TRBV7-3 and TRBJ1-1; tentative D call: TRBD1 (5 bases). The CDR3 extends over 15 amino acids. V lost 5 bases, J lost 0 bases, and 13 bases lay in between. Germline V gene sequence: CDR1 SGHTA, CDR2 FQGTGA. CDR3 DNA: TGTGCCAGCAGCATACAGGCGGTAGTGAACACTGAAGCTTTCTTT. Protein product: CASSIQAVVNTEAFF.

The rearrangement uses TRBV2 and TRBJ2-6; the match to TRBD1 covers 7 bases. Germline loops: CDR1 SNHLY, CDR2 FYNNEI. CDR3 size: 16 residues. Germline trimming cut 7 bases from V and 4 bases from J; bases unmatched to any gene: 10. As DNA, the CDR3 is TGTGCCAGCACCGGCGACAGGGCGAGGGGGGCCAACGTCCTGACTTTC. Translating gives CASTGDRARGANVLTF. Combining the CDR3 with reference TRBV2 and TRBJ2-6 gives the whole variable domain EPEVTQTPSHQVTQMGQEVILRCVPISNHLYFYWYRQILGQKVEFLVSFYNNEISEKSEIFDDQFSVERPDGSNFTLKIRSTKLEDSAMYFCASTGDRARGANVLTFGAGSRLTVL.

This chain uses TRBV19 with TRBJ1-2; D possibly corresponds to TRBD1 (6 bases). Trimming pared 4 bases from V and 7 bases from J, leaving 10 bases between. The length of the CDR3 is 12 residues. Germline V gene lookup returns CDR1 LNHDA and CDR2 SQIVND (reference sequence). This CDR3 is CASSRRTVGYTF. The DNA of the CDR3 is TGTGCCAGTAGTAGACGGACAGTTGGCTACACCTTC.

J is TRBJ2-1 and V is TRBV15, with 11 bases that match TRBD2. Per the germline V gene, CDR1 is LNHNV and CDR2 is YYDKDF (reference sequence). V was pared by 3 bases and J by 7 bases, with 8 bases of the junction left unmatched. This CDR3 contains 16 residues. The CDR3 loop reads CATSRPTSGMGNEQFF. The CDR3 DNA sequence: TGTGCCACCAGCAGGCCGACTAGCGGGATGGGTAATGAGCAGTTCTTC.

A remark on this clone: At one of its ends the junction is not consistent with the germline gene, which may arise from a read error. The same CDR3 also results from other DNA sequences found in this sample. This chain uses TRBV27 with TRBJ2-7; 10 bases map to TRBD1. The CDR3 runs to 17 residues. Germline V gene sequence: CDR1 MNHEY, CDR2 SMNVEV (reference sequence). CDR3 sequence reads: CASSLVIRDRGSYEQYF. In DNA, the CDR3 is TGTGCCAGCAGTTTAGTGATCCGGGACAGGGGTTCCTATGAGCAGTACTTC.

This rearrangement joins TRBV6-6 to TRBJ2-6; unclear D gene. Germline assignment: CDR1 MNHNY and CDR2 SVGAGI (reference sequence). The CDR3 sequence is 16 residues long. The V end lost 6 bases, the J end lost 2 bases, and 14 bases lay between the germline ends. The CDR3 nucleotides read TGTGCCAGCAGGCTTGATCAGGTTGCTGGGGCCAACGTCCTGACTTTC. Its translation: CASRLDQVAGANVLTF.